Below are 23 T cell receptor beta chains sequenced from a single sample in a study of blood T cell repertoires in COVID-19. Some clones are missing from TCRdb's copy, which holds only in-frame ones; the method was immunoSEQ multiplex PCR. The sample lists 390,000 or so clones, around 90% occurring once. Sequencing input: peripheral blood. The receptors originated from a woman in her 30s with COVID-19, enrolled during active disease.

This chain uses TRBV7-8 with TRBJ2-7; tentative D call: TRBD1 (6 bases). CDR3 length: 18 amino acids. Germline V CDR1 and CDR2: SGHVS, FQNEAQ. V lost 0 bases and J 1 base, leaving 19 bases between the germline ends. CDR3: CASSLAGRTALGSYEQYF. The CDR3 region has the DNA TGTGCCAGCAGCTTAGCGGGGCGGACAGCCCTCGGGTCCTACGAGCAGTACTTC.

The chain couples TRBV19 to TRBJ1-1, with a weak D call TRBD1 (6 bases). Germline V lookup: CDR1 LNHDA, CDR2 SQIVND (reference sequence). The CDR3 is made up of 14 amino acids. V lost 4 bases, J lost 7 bases, and 16 bases lay in between. The CDR3 nucleotides are TGTGCCAGTAGTACCCTACAGGGAACCATTGAAGCTTTCTTT. Encoded protein: CASSTLQGTIEAFF. Supplemented by reference TRBV19 and TRBJ1-1, the full variable domain reads DGGITQSPKYLFRKEGQNVTLSCEQNLNHDAMYWYRQDPGQGLRLIYYSQIVNDFQKGDIAEGYSVSREKKESFPLTVTSAQKNPTAFYLCASSTLQGTIEAFFGQGTRLTVV.

The chain carries TRBV6-2 or TRBV6-3 and TRBJ2-5; maybe TRBD2 (5 bases). Germline V gene data show CDR1 as MNHEY and CDR2 as SVGEGT. Deletions cut 4 bases from V and 1 base from J, with 10 bases between. The CDR3 has 14 amino acids. Here the CDR3 reads CASSSDRGQETQYF. CDR3 DNA: TGTGCCAGCAGTTCCGACCGGGGCCAAGAGACCCAGTACTTC.

The chain carries TRBV11-2 and TRBJ2-3; D is ambiguous. The CDR3 has 14 amino acids. Between the trimmed V and J ends, which lost 5 bases and 3 bases, there was a span of 12 bases. Germline assignment: CDR1 SGHAT and CDR2 FQNNGV. CDR3 sequence reads: CASSPTTGTDTQYF. For the CDR3, the DNA is TGTGCCAGCAGCCCGACAACTGGGACAGATACGCAGTATTTT.

This chain connects TRBV5-1 to TRBJ2-1; 14 bases align to TRBD2. V dropped 4 bases and J dropped 9; count of bases not matched to a gene: 3. Germline lookup yields CDR1 SGHRS and CDR2 YFSETQ. The length of the CDR3 is 14 residues. The CDR3 DNA reads TGCGCCAGCAGCCTTGGACTAGCGGGAGGTGAGCAGTTCTTC. It codes for CASSLGLAGGEQFF.

The rearrangement joins TRBV13 to TRBJ2-7; 16 nucleotides align to TRBD2. The trim removed 5 bases at V and 4 bases at J, leaving 2 bases unmatched. This CDR3 comprises 15 residues. Germline CDR1 reads PRHDT; CDR2 reads FYEKMQ (reference sequence). DNA of the CDR3: TGTGCCAGCAGCCCGGGACTAGCGGGAGGGTACGAGCAGTACGTC. Translated: CASSPGLAGGYEQYV.

This chain uses TRBV19 with TRBJ1-1; a possible D gene is TRBD1 (5 bases). CDR3 length: 13 residues. The germline CDR1 and CDR2 sequences are LNHDA and SQIVND (reference sequence). V dropped 6 bases and J dropped 4 bases, with 12 bases sitting between them. CDR3 in amino acids: CASSRVPPTEAFF. Written as DNA, the CDR3 is TGTGCCAGTAGCAGGGTACCCCCCACTGAAGCTTTCTTT.

CDR3 residues: CASSLGTGGKTEAFF. The CDR3 DNA reads TGTGCCAGCAGTCTCGGGACAGGGGGCAAAACTGAAGCTTTCTTT. The chain employs TRBV7-8 and TRBJ1-1; 12 bases match TRBD1. There are 15 residues in the CDR3. Losses at the gene ends were 6 bases for V and 5 bases for J; bases not matched to a gene: 7. The germline gives CDR1 SGHVS, CDR2 FQNEAQ. The complete variable domain, with remaining parts taken from reference TRBV7-8 and TRBJ1-1, reads GAGVSQSPRYKVAKRGQDVALRCDPISGHVSLFWYQQALGQGPEFLTYFQNEAQLDKSGLPSDRFFAERPEGSVSTLKIQRTQQEDSAVYLCASSLGTGGKTEAFFGQGTRLTVV.

The chain joins TRBV9 to TRBJ2-7; TRBD1 agrees at 11 bases. Germline V gene data show CDR1 as SGDLS and CDR2 as YYNGEE. V gave up 0 bases and J gave up 3 bases; unmatched junction bases: 14. This CDR3 spans 19 amino acids. CDR3 bases: TGTGCCAGCAGCGTAGCGGGACAGGGGGGGACTAGGGACTACTACGAGCAGTACTTC. Its protein is CASSVAGQGGTRDYYEQYF.

The chain is built from TRBV30 and TRBJ1-2; 7 bases map to TRBD1. This CDR3 region has 13 residues. Trimming at V came to 5 bases and at J to 8 bases, leaving 11 bases not matched to a gene. The germline CDR1 and CDR2 sequences are GTSNPN and SVGIG (reference sequence). Written as DNA, the CDR3 is TGTGCCTGGGCCGGACAGGCCCTAGTGGGCTACACCTTC. Translated: CAWAGQALVGYTF.

The chain links TRBV2 to TRBJ2-7, with 7 bases identical to TRBD2. V lost 2 bases to trimming and J lost 2 bases; unmatched junction nucleotides: 9. This CDR3 contains 16 residues. CDR1 and CDR2 from the germline V gene are SNHLY and FYNNEI. CDR3 protein: CASSEPWTRGAYEQYF. DNA of the CDR3: TGTGCCAGCAGTGAACCGTGGACTAGAGGGGCCTACGAGCAGTACTTC. Drawing the rest from reference TRBV2 and TRBJ2-7, the complete variable domain is EPEVTQTPSHQVTQMGQEVILRCVPISNHLYFYWYRQILGQKVEFLVSFYNNEISEKSEIFDDQFSVERPDGSNFTLKIRSTKLEDSAMYFCASSEPWTRGAYEQYFGPGTRLTVT.

The rearrangement uses TRBV12-5 and TRBJ1-5; TRBD1 is a possible D gene (6 bases). The CDR3 length is 16 residues. Germline CDR1 and CDR2: LGHNT and FRNRAP. V lost 0 bases and J 0 bases, leaving 9 bases between the germline ends. CDR3 in DNA: TGTGCTAGTGGTTTGGTACAGGGCTATAGCAATCAGCCCCAGCATTTT. Translation gives CASGLVQGYSNQPQHF. Supplemented by reference TRBV12-5 and TRBJ1-5, the full variable domain reads DARVTQTPRHKVTEMGQEVTMRCQPILGHNTVFWYRQTMMQGLELLAYFRNRAPLDDSGMPKDRFSAEMPDATLATLKIQPSEPRDSAVYFCASGLVQGYSNQPQHFGDGTRLSIL.

Ten or more counts support this clone. The chain employs TRBV28 and TRBJ2-3; 8 nucleotides line up with TRBD1. The V and J ends lost 7 bases and 1 base, in that order; junction bases with no gene match: 7. Germline assignment: CDR1 MDHEN and CDR2 SYDVKM. CDR3 size: 15 residues. CDR3 DNA: TGTGCCAGCACCCCGGGACAGGACCGCACAGATACGCAGTATTTT. Amino acid sequence: CASTPGQDRTDTQYF.

V gene TRBV6-5 combines with J gene TRBJ2-5; TRBD1 matches 8 bases. V shed 7 bases, J shed 2 bases, and the junction held 6 bases outside the gene matches. The CDR3 consists of 14 residues. Germline values: CDR1 MNHEY, CDR2 SVGAGI. In DNA form, the CDR3 reads TGTGCCAGCAAGCCGACAGGGGTGCAAGAGACCCAGTACTTC. Its translation: CASKPTGVQETQYF.

The V and J genes are TRBV4-3 and TRBJ2-1; D gene ambiguous. The CDR3 is made up of 13 amino acids. V gave up 4 bases and J gave up 9 bases, with 13 bases separating them. From germline, CDR1 is LGHNA and CDR2 YSLEER. As DNA, the CDR3 is TGCGCCAGCAGCCCGGAACCGACGGGTGAGCAGTTCTTC. As protein: CASSPEPTGEQFF.

This clone was found a few times. Other DNA sequences within the sample encode an identical CDR3. The CDR3 DNA follows: TGTGCCAGCAGCGTAGGAGGTAGATCCACAGATACGCAGTATTTT. Amino acids: CASSVGGRSTDTQYF. The gene calls are TRBV9 and TRBJ2-3; D unclear. Germline V lookup: CDR1 SGDLS, CDR2 YYNGEE. The germline V and J ends were trimmed by 0 bases and 2 bases, with 10 bases remaining between them. The CDR3 covers 15 residues. Full variable domain (rest looked up from reference TRBV9 and TRBJ2-3): DSGVTQTPKHLITATGQRVTLRCSPRSGDLSVYWYQQSLDQGLQFLIQYYNGEERAKGNILERFSAQQFPDLHSELNLSSLELGDSALYFCASSVGGRSTDTQYFGPGTRLTVL.

This clone came up once. The chain has TRBV15 and TRBJ1-1; 10 bases agree with TRBD1. CDR1 is LNHNV and CDR2 is YYDKDF in the germline V gene (reference sequence). J gave up 3 bases and V 1 base, and 2 bases lay outside the gene matches. The CDR3 has 15 residues. CDR3: CATSRGQGADTEAFF. In nucleotides, the CDR3 is TGTGCCACCAGCAGAGGACAGGGGGCGGACACTGAAGCTTTCTTT. The full variable domain, in which reference TRBV15 and TRBJ1-1 provide the parts outside the CDR3, is DAMVIQNPRYQVTQFGKPVTLSCSQTLNHNVMYWYQQKSSQAPKLLFHYYDKDFNNEADTPDNFQSRRPNTSFCFLDIRSPGLGDTAMYLCATSRGQGADTEAFFGQGTRLTVV.

V gene TRBV7-9 combines with J gene TRBJ2-7, with D maybe TRBD1 (6 bases). The CDR3 loop spans 14 amino acids. V lost 5 bases and J 2 bases, leaving 13 bases between the germline ends. CDR1 and CDR2 (germline): SEHNR, FQNEAQ (reference sequence). The CDR3 here is CASSRGHGAYEQYF. For the CDR3, the DNA is TGTGCCAGCAGCCGGGGACATGGTGCCTACGAGCAGTACTTC.

This rearrangement joins TRBV20-1 to TRBJ2-1; D remains unclear. CDR3 length: 11 residues. The V end was cut by 2 bases, the J end by 8 bases, with 7 bases between. Germline CDR1 reads DFQATT; CDR2 reads SNEGSKA (reference sequence). The CDR3: CSARLYYEQFF. CDR3 DNA sequence: TGCAGTGCTAGATTGTACTATGAGCAGTTCTTC.

The rearrangement joins TRBV6-5 to TRBJ2-2, with a tentative D call TRBD1 (6 bases). Germline loops: CDR1 MNHEY, CDR2 SVGAGI. The CDR3 is made up of 15 amino acids. The V end lost 5 bases, the J end lost 2 bases, and 12 bases lay between the germline ends. The DNA for the CDR3 is TGTGCCAGCAGTCCGCGGACAGACAACACCGGGGAGCTGTTTTTT. This encodes CASSPRTDNTGELFF.

V usage is TRBV9 and J usage is TRBJ2-3; the D gene is possibly TRBD1 (5 bases). The CDR3 is 15 amino acids. The V end was cut by 3 bases, the J end by 2 bases, with 13 bases between. Germline CDR1 is SGDLS and CDR2 is YYNGEE. The CDR3 here is CASSAADTSTDTQYF. CDR3 nucleotides: TGTGCCAGCAGCGCTGCGGACACATCCACAGATACGCAGTATTTT. The full variable domain, its missing parts supplied by reference TRBV9 and TRBJ2-3, is DSGVTQTPKHLITATGQRVTLRCSPRSGDLSVYWYQQSLDQGLQFLIQYYNGEERAKGNILERFSAQQFPDLHSELNLSSLELGDSALYFCASSAADTSTDTQYFGPGTRLTVL.

This chain joins TRBV7-6 and TRBJ2-2, with unresolved D. Trimming left V 4 bases short and J 6 bases short, with 12 bases between. The CDR3 is made up of 14 amino acids. From germline, CDR1 is SGHVS and CDR2 FNYEAQ. The CDR3 sequence is CASSYQRLAGELFF. CDR3 DNA: TGTGCCAGCAGCTACCAGCGCCTAGCCGGGGAGCTGTTTTTT.

In nucleotides, the CDR3 is TGCGCCAGCAGCTACACAGGGGGCACTGAAGCTTTCTTT. It is translated as CASSYTGGTEAFF. V gene TRBV5-1 combines with J gene TRBJ1-1; 8 positions match TRBD1. The CDR3 has 13 residues. CDR1 is SGHRS and CDR2 is YFSETQ in the germline V gene. The V and J ends lost 3 bases and 4 bases, in that order; junction bases with no gene match: 2.